The source of this T cell receptor (beta chain) is a study of CD8 T cells in Susac syndrome (dated by TCRdb to the late 2010s). Some background on the complete study: Repertoire sequencing was used to test whether CD8+ T cell activation and differentiation in Susac syndrome was antigen driven.

RNA was extracted with the RNeasy kit and roughly 0.45 to 1 ug was reverse transcribed using random hexamers. TCR beta CDR3 regions were amplified with the immunoSEQ multiplex PCR assay covering 54 Vbeta and 13 Jbeta segments. Bias from PCR amplification was corrected by using a synthetic template baseline for primer optimization and for computational correction. On the study's bioinformatics: Reads were assigned to V, D and J genes according to IMGT and analyzed in immunoSEQ Analyzer, with only productive sequences retained. Clonality was calculated as one minus the Shannon entropy normalized by log2 of the number of productive unique sequences. Public and private clones were assessed among the 100 most prevalent clones of each patient and control. A clone was defined as Susac-specific if it was absent from the healthy and MS cohorts, from about 1,100 published viral clones and from other ImmuneACCESS disease sequences. TCRdb itself trimmed the public reads at Q25 with fastp, ran MiXCR and retained productive beta chains. Records with the same CDR3 protein are collapsed into one entry carrying the most frequent genes and DNA. TCRdb assigned the V and J calls; the authors' analysis was not used. This sample gives around 170,000 distinct CDR3 sequences in total; under 95% of them show up just once. Of the sample, approximately 0.073% is held by the ten largest clones.

The sample holds a few counts of this clonotype. Its antigen target is currently unknown. Within one base of it there is no much larger clone, and no base qualities were kept. Peripheral blood CD8+ and CD4+ T cells from healthy donors, Susac syndrome patients and multiple sclerosis patients were profiled by high-throughput TCR beta sequencing. The healthy donors served as controls matched for age and sex. Bulk CD8+ and CD4+ T cells were purified by magnetic negative isolation, while CD8+ TEMRA cells were enriched using FACS. Blood was drawn into EDTA tubes, processed within 24 hours, and PBMCs were isolated by density gradient centrifugation. PBMCs intended for TCR sequencing were cryopreserved in liquid nitrogen and were subsequently thawed in a 37 degrees C water bath. The sorted or isolated CD4+, CD8+ and CD8+ TEMRA cells reached a purity of at least 90%. Spanning cysteine to phenylalanine, the CDR3 consists of 14 amino acids. The read is trimmed to its CDR3 DNA, 42 bases read in frame from base 1. The germline V end is reduced by 2 bases and the J end by 5 bases; junction bases left unmatched: 3. CDR1 LGHDT and CDR2 YNNKEL are derived from the germline V gene (reference sequence).

Findings and caveats that apply to the study as a whole: The number of individuals in the TCR sequencing and HLA analysis was recognized as being relatively small.

This receptor was obtained from a human donor in good health. Here the chain combines TRBV3-1 and TRBJ1-2; TRBD1 agrees with 9 junctional bases. Sequencing was carried out using CD4+ T cells from PBMCs. The CDR3 protein is CASSQTGTGYGYTF. At the DNA level, the sequence is TGTGCCAGCAGCCAAACCGGGACAGGGTATGGCTACACCTTC.